This T cell receptor beta chain is drawn from a study of cytomegalovirus exposure and HLA in healthy donors. Study-level points and caveats: Most TCR sequences were uncommon, yet certain public TCRs appeared in many donors.

CDR3 length equals 17 residues. Germline trimming cut 4 bases from V and 7 bases from J; bases unmatched to any gene: 13. CDR1 is SGHVS, CDR2 FQNEAQ, per germline. PCR employed 60 Vbeta and 13 Jbeta primers. Assay: immunoSEQ multiplex PCR; the TCRdb copy retains only in-frame clones and omits some. This sample has over 130,000 clones, with about 85% found just once. On this clone itself: Its antigen is undetermined.

The sample was PBMCs. This TCR derives from a human donor in good health. The genes are TRBV7-8 and TRBJ2-1; 10 nucleotides align to TRBD1. The CDR3 is CASSSRAGTGVVNEQFF. The CDR3 coding sequence is TGTGCCAGCAGCTCGAGGGCCGGGACAGGGGTTGTAAATGAGCAGTTCTTC.